The next 4 T cell receptor beta chains were all read from a single sample in a study of cytomegalovirus exposure and HLA in healthy donors. Primers for the PCR totalled 60 Vbeta and 13 Jbeta. Profiling relied on immunoSEQ multiplex PCR, and the TCRdb table lists in-frame clones only, not all of them. The table records about 110,000 clones, roughly 70% of them present only once. Input material: PBMCs. These receptors were taken from a woman aged 25 to 39 in good health and CMV-seronegative.

J is TRBJ2-7 and V is TRBV25-1; 7 positions agree with TRBD1. Germline V gene sequence: CDR1 MGHDK, CDR2 SYGVNS. The CDR3 covers 15 residues. Germline trimming cut 3 bases from V and 2 bases from J; bases unmatched to any gene: 7. CDR3 in amino acids: CASSDDPGGPYEQYF. DNA for the CDR3: TGTGCCAGCAGTGATGACCCAGGGGGACCCTACGAGCAGTACTTC.

The chain joins TRBV5-1 to TRBJ1-5, with D possibly being TRBD1 (5 bases). The CDR3 totals 15 residues. V lost 3 bases and J lost 1, with 11 bases in between. CDR1 and CDR2 (germline): SGHRS, YFSETQ. CDR3 region: CASSWGDGSNQPQHF. CDR3 bases: TGCGCCAGCAGCTGGGGCGACGGGAGCAATCAGCCCCAGCATTTT.

The chain joins TRBV7-8 to TRBJ1-2, with D perhaps TRBD1 (6 bases). Looked up from germline, CDR1 is SGHVS and CDR2 is FQNEAQ. V lost 5 bases and J 3 bases, leaving 10 bases between the germline ends. The CDR3 totals 13 residues. CDR3 region: CASSVGQYYGYTF. CDR3 in DNA: TGTGCCAGCAGCGTAGGACAGTACTATGGCTACACCTTC.

J is TRBJ1-1 and V is TRBV5-1; D gene ambiguous. From germline, CDR1 is SGHRS and CDR2 YFSETQ. V shed 2 bases and J shed 0 bases, with 8 bases lying between them. The CDR3 is 14 amino acids. The CDR3 spells CASSFWQMNTEAFF. The CDR3 bases are TGCGCCAGCAGCTTTTGGCAGATGAACACTGAAGCTTTCTTT.